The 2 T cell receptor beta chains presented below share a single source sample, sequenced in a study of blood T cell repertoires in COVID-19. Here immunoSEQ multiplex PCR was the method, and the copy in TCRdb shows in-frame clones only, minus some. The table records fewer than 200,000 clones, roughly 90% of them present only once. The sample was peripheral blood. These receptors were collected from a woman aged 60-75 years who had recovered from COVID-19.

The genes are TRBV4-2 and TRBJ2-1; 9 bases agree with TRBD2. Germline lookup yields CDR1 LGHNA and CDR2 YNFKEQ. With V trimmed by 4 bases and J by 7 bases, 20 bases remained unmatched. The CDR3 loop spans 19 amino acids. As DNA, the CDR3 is TGTGCCAGCAGCCCACCCGTGTTAGCGGGGGTTCCCCTAAGGAATGAGCAGTTCTTC. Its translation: CASSPPVLAGVPLRNEQFF.

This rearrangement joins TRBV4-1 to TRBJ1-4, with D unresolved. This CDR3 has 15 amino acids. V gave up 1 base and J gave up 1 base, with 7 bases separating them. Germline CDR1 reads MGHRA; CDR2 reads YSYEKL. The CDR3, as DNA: TGCGCCAGCAGCCAAGGACTGCAAACTAATGAAAAACTGTTTTTT. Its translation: CASSQGLQTNEKLFF.